These 31 T cell receptor beta chains were sequenced from one sample in a study of cytomegalovirus exposure and HLA in healthy donors. Researchers ran the PCR with 60 Vbeta and 13 Jbeta primers. Only in-frame clones appear in the TCRdb table, and some are missing; sequencing was by immunoSEQ multiplex PCR. Here the sample spans fewer than 250,000 clones, over 60% being singletons. Sequences were obtained from PBMCs. These receptors came from a man aged 18 to 30 in good health and CMV-seronegative.

Of note for this clone: Germline is not matched at one junction end, which may reflect a read error. This rearrangement joins TRBV18 to TRBJ1-3; TRBD1 agrees at 9 bases. This CDR3 region has 12 residues. Germline V lookup: CDR1 KGHSH, CDR2 LQKENI. This chain's CDR3 is CASSPRDRDYNF. As DNA, the CDR3 is TGTGCCAGCTCACCCCGGGACAGGGATTACAATTTT.

This rearrangement joins TRBV11-2 to TRBJ1-1, with D unclear. CDR3 length equals 15 residues. Germline assignment: CDR1 SGHAT and CDR2 FQNNGV. Trimming stripped 0 bases from V and 1 base from J, with 9 bases between. The CDR3 region has the DNA TGTGCCAGCAGCTTAGATTTCATCAGGAACACTGAAGCTTTCTTT. Its translation is CASSLDFIRNTEAFF. The full variable domain, completed using reference TRBV11-2 and TRBJ1-1, is EAGVAQSPRYKIIEKRQSVAFWCNPISGHATLYWYQQILGQGPKLLIQFQNNGVVDDSQLPKDRFSAERLKGVDSTLKIQPAKLEDSAVYLCASSLDFIRNTEAFFGQGTRLTVV.

The chain links TRBV4-1 to TRBJ2-7; TRBD1 matches at 9 bases. The CDR3 spans 16 residues. CDR1 is MGHRA, CDR2 YSYEKL, per germline. With 0 bases clipped from V and 0 bases from J, the junction kept 3 bases outside the gene matches. The CDR3 DNA sequence: TGCGCCAGCAGCCAAGACGACAGGGGGAGCTCCTACGAGCAGTACTTC. Its translation: CASSQDDRGSSYEQYF.

In its sample, this clone was seen a few times. The gene calls are TRBV2 and TRBJ2-1; D uncertain. This CDR3 spans 14 amino acids. Germline CDR1 SNHLY, CDR2 FYNNEI. The V end lost 2 bases, the J end lost 10 bases, and 15 bases lay between the germline ends. CDR3 residues: CASSERQFNGEQFF. The CDR3, as DNA: TGTGCCAGCAGTGAAAGGCAGTTTAACGGGGAGCAGTTCTTC.

This chain connects TRBV5-5 to TRBJ1-5; perhaps TRBD1 as D (5 bases). This CDR3 has 13 amino acids. CDR1 is SGHKS, CDR2 YYEKEE, per germline (reference sequence). V lost 5 bases to trimming and J lost 5 bases, with 11 bases between them. CDR3 in amino acids: CASSRAGDQPQHF. CDR3 in DNA: TGTGCCAGCAGTCGTGCGGGGGATCAGCCCCAGCATTTT.

J is TRBJ1-1 and V is TRBV2, with D tentatively TRBD1 (6 bases). The CDR3 length is 14 residues. V shed 6 bases and J shed 4 bases, with 15 bases lying between them. CDR1 is SNHLY, CDR2 FYNNEI, per germline. The CDR3 sequence is CASSLDGGATEAFF. CDR3 in DNA: TGTGCCAGCAGCCTGGATGGGGGGGCCACTGAAGCTTTCTTT.

This sequence joins TRBV7-9 and TRBJ1-3, with D perhaps matching TRBD1 (6 bases). The CDR3 totals 15 residues. The V end lost 2 bases, the J end lost 2 bases, and 10 bases lay between the germline ends. Per the germline V gene, CDR1 is SEHNR and CDR2 is FQNEAQ (reference sequence). The CDR3 sequence is CASSLRQGPGNTIYF. CDR3 DNA sequence: TGTGCCAGCAGCTTACGCCAGGGGCCTGGAAACACCATATATTTT. The full variable domain, rest sourced from reference TRBV7-9 and TRBJ1-3, is DTGVSQNPRHKITKRGQNVTFRCDPISEHNRLYWYRQTLGQGPEFLTYFQNEAQLEKSRLLSDRFSAERPKGSFSTLEIQRTEQGDSAMYLCASSLRQGPGNTIYFGEGSWLTVV.

This clone is a singleton in its sample. V is TRBV21-1 and J is TRBJ2-2; no check of the table's D call, TRBD2, against the DNA was made. TRBV21-1 is classified as a pseudogene. The CDR3 extends over 16 amino acids. CDR3 coding DNA: TGTGCCAGCAGCAAAGATACTCTAGTCCTCACCCGGGAGCTGTTTTTT. This sequence encodes CASSKDTLVLTRELFF.

The V gene is TRBV7-9, the J gene TRBJ1-2; TRBD1 matches at 7 bases. This CDR3 region has 13 residues. CDR1 and CDR2 from the germline V gene are SEHNR and FQNEAQ (reference sequence). J lost 8 bases, V lost 5 bases, and 8 bases had no gene match. CDR3: CASSREGGGGYTF. CDR3 nucleotide sequence: TGTGCCAGCAGCCGAGAAGGGGGCGGAGGCTACACCTTC.

Here the CDR3 reads CASSEYVSSYEQYF. DNA for the CDR3: TGTGCCAGCAGTGAATACGTTAGCTCCTACGAGCAGTACTTC. This chain joins TRBV2 and TRBJ2-7; D remains ambiguous. The length of the CDR3 is 14 residues. Between the trimmed V and J ends, which lost 2 bases and 0 bases, there was a span of 8 bases. In germline, CDR1 is SNHLY, CDR2 FYNNEI.

This sequence joins TRBV19 and TRBJ1-1; D is ambiguous. The CDR3 runs to 15 residues. Germline assignment: CDR1 LNHDA and CDR2 SQIVND (reference sequence). V was pared by 7 bases and J by 0 bases, with 15 bases between. In DNA form, the CDR3 reads TGTGCCAGTAAGAGGGAAGCAACCCTGAACACTGAAGCTTTCTTT. This gives the protein CASKREATLNTEAFF.

The rearrangement joins TRBV18 to TRBJ1-3; 7 bases are shared with TRBD1. The CDR3 extends over 16 amino acids. Germline V gene lookup returns CDR1 KGHSH and CDR2 LQKENI. Germline trimming cut 0 bases from V and 4 bases from J; bases unmatched to any gene: 6. The CDR3 DNA follows: TGTGCCAGCTCACCACCGACAGGGTTGCGCGGAAACACCATATATTTT. Translation: CASSPPTGLRGNTIYF.

The CDR3 reads CASSSPWGTLNTEAFF. The CDR3 nucleotides read TGTGCCAGCAGCTCGCCCTGGGGGACACTGAACACTGAAGCTTTCTTT. This chain uses TRBV11-2 with TRBJ1-1; D may be TRBD1 (6 bases). Germline V gives CDR1 SGHAT, CDR2 FQNNGV. The V end was cut by 4 bases, the J end by 0 bases, with 15 bases between. This CDR3 comprises 16 residues.

The chain has TRBV5-1 and TRBJ2-1; 7 bases are shared with TRBD2. V lost 3 bases and J lost 4; bases outside the gene matches: 7. The germline V gene has CDR1 SGHRS and CDR2 YFSETQ. The CDR3 extends over 15 amino acids. In DNA form, the CDR3 reads TGCGCCAGCAGCTCCCGGGACTACCGTTACAATGAGCAGTTCTTC. Protein sequence: CASSSRDYRYNEQFF.

V and J are TRBV7-3 and TRBJ1-2; D possibly corresponds to TRBD1 (5 bases). The CDR3 runs 15 residues. The ends were cut back, 1 base at V and 0 bases at J, with 9 bases in the middle. The germline V gene has CDR1 SGHTA and CDR2 FQGTGA. CDR3 bases: TGTGCCAGCAGCTTAATTCGACAGACTAACTATGGCTACACCTTC. As protein: CASSLIRQTNYGYTF. Full variable domain (outside the CDR3, taken from reference TRBV7-3 and TRBJ1-2): GAGVSQTPSNKVTEKGKYVELRCDPISGHTALYWYRQSLGQGPEFLIYFQGTGAADDSGLPNDRFFAVRPEGSVSTLKIQRTERGDSAVYLCASSLIRQTNYGYTFGSGTRLTVV.

The CDR3 coding sequence is TGCGCCAGCAGCTTGATGGCTAGCGGGAGAGGCGAAAACACCGGGGAGCTGTTTTTT. This translates into CASSLMASGRGENTGELFF. V is TRBV5-1 and J is TRBJ2-2; the match to TRBD2 covers 10 bases. CDR1 SGHRS and CDR2 YFSETQ come from the germline V gene. The CDR3 has 19 amino acids. With 1 base clipped from V and 2 bases from J, the junction kept 11 bases outside the gene matches.

This clone was seen once. CDR3 protein: CSARHRETQYF. The CDR3 coding sequence is TGCAGTGCTAGGCACAGGGAGACCCAGTACTTC. The chain links TRBV20-1 to TRBJ2-5; tentatively, D is TRBD1 (5 bases). Trimming removed 3 bases from V and 5 bases from J, with 7 bases in between. CDR3 length: 11 residues. Germline V gene sequence: CDR1 DFQATT, CDR2 SNEGSKA (reference sequence).

This clone was recorded a few times. The V call is TRBV4-1, the J call TRBJ1-1; 9 nucleotides line up with TRBD1. With 2 bases clipped from V and 5 bases from J, the junction kept 6 bases outside the gene matches. The CDR3 is made up of 15 amino acids. CDR1 is MGHRA and CDR2 is YSYEKL in the germline V gene. The CDR3 sequence: CASSQTTGGWTEAFF. CDR3 in DNA: TGCGCCAGCAGCCAAACCACAGGGGGCTGGACTGAAGCTTTCTTT.

With respect to this clone: One junction end disagrees with the germline gene, perhaps due to a read error. This chain uses TRBV9 with TRBJ1-3; D uncertain. Germline V gene lookup returns CDR1 SGDLS and CDR2 YYNGEE. CDR3 length: 14 residues. The CDR3 protein is CAGSVVPAGNTIYF. As DNA, the CDR3 is TGTGCCGGCAGCGTAGTCCCAGCTGGAAACACCATATATTTT.

The CDR3 coding sequence is TGCGCCAGCAGCACGGACAGTTACACCGGGGAGCTGTTTTTT. Amino acid sequence: CASSTDSYTGELFF. The chain employs TRBV5-1 and TRBJ2-2; weak D call: TRBD1 (6 bases). CDR3 length: 14 residues. The V gene's germline CDR1 is SGHRS and CDR2 YFSETQ. V shed 4 bases and J shed 3 bases, with 10 bases lying between them. Drawing the rest from reference TRBV5-1 and TRBJ2-2, the complete variable domain is KAGVTQTPRYLIKTRGQQVTLSCSPISGHRSVSWYQQTPGQGLQFLFEYFSETQRNKGNFPGRFSGRQFSNSRSEMNVSTLELGDSALYLCASSTDSYTGELFFGEGSRLTVL.

This chain connects TRBV29-1 to TRBJ2-1; D unresolved. The germline V and J ends were trimmed by 8 bases and 2 bases, with 19 bases remaining between them. This CDR3 comprises 15 residues. Germline assignment: CDR1 SQVTM and CDR2 ANQGSEA. The CDR3 region has the DNA TGCAGCCCTCTCTGTGTGGGCAGAACCTACAATGAGCAGTTCTTC. Translated: CSPLCVGRTYNEQFF.

This sequence joins TRBV7-3 and TRBJ2-1; 9 bases match TRBD2. The CDR3 is 16 residues long. Unmatched junction bases numbered 5, after V lost 1 base and J lost 4 bases. Germline CDR1 and CDR2: SGHTA and FQGTGA. DNA for the CDR3: TGTGCCAGCAGCTTAATCACTAGCGGGCTATACAATGAGCAGTTCTTC. Residues: CASSLITSGLYNEQFF.

This clone was picked up a small number of times. The chain is built from TRBV7-3 and TRBJ1-6, with 7 bases fitting TRBD1. J lost 7 bases, V lost 5 bases, and 5 bases had no gene match. Per the germline V gene, CDR1 is SGHTA and CDR2 is FQGTGA. The CDR3 sequence is 14 residues long. CDR3 coding DNA: TGTGCCAGCAGCCCCGGCAGGGGGAATTCACCCCTCCACTTT. It yields the protein CASSPGRGNSPLHF.

This chain uses TRBV19 with TRBJ2-7, with 12 bases aligning to TRBD1. The CDR3 has 16 residues. Per the germline V gene, CDR1 is LNHDA and CDR2 is SQIVND (reference sequence). The ends lost 4 bases at V and 4 bases at J; junction bases unmatched: 8. CDR3 amino acids: CASSRPGTGGAYEQYF. The CDR3 bases are TGTGCCAGTAGTAGGCCCGGGACAGGGGGCGCGTACGAGCAGTACTTC. Drawing the rest from reference TRBV19 and TRBJ2-7, the complete variable domain is DGGITQSPKYLFRKEGQNVTLSCEQNLNHDAMYWYRQDPGQGLRLIYYSQIVNDFQKGDIAEGYSVSREKKESFPLTVTSAQKNPTAFYLCASSRPGTGGAYEQYFGPGTRLTVT.

The rearrangement uses TRBV7-9 and TRBJ2-3; 8 bases are shared with TRBD2. The germline CDR1 and CDR2 sequences are SEHNR and FQNEAQ (reference sequence). This CDR3 is 16 amino acids long. Losses at the gene ends were 5 bases for V and 1 base for J; bases not matched to a gene: 8. The CDR3 spells CASSRGGSRGTDTQYF. CDR3 nucleotide sequence: TGTGCCAGCAGCCGGGGGGGCTCCCGAGGCACAGATACGCAGTATTTT.

This clone was counted between two and nine times. The genes are TRBV19 and TRBJ2-7; D unclear. Germline CDR1 is LNHDA and CDR2 is SQIVND (reference sequence). The CDR3 runs 13 residues. V shed 11 bases and J shed 3 bases, with 17 bases lying between them. The CDR3 protein is CAFSGGGRYEQYF. The CDR3 bases are TGTGCCTTTTCGGGTGGCGGCCGCTACGAGCAGTACTTC. The variable domain in full, completed from reference TRBV19 and TRBJ2-7, reads DGGITQSPKYLFRKEGQNVTLSCEQNLNHDAMYWYRQDPGQGLRLIYYSQIVNDFQKGDIAEGYSVSREKKESFPLTVTSAQKNPTAFYLCAFSGGGRYEQYFGPGTRLTVT.

There are a few counts of this clone. The chain couples TRBV28 to TRBJ1-1; 10 bases align to TRBD1. In germline, CDR1 is MDHEN, CDR2 SYDVKM. Unmatched junction bases numbered 9, after V lost 5 bases and J lost 6 bases. This CDR3 has 15 residues. This chain's CDR3 is CASSQPRDRGAEAFF. CDR3 coding DNA: TGTGCCAGCAGTCAACCTAGGGACAGGGGCGCTGAAGCTTTCTTT.

V and J are TRBV13 and TRBJ2-1; the match to TRBD1 covers 8 bases. With 6 bases clipped from V and 2 bases from J, the junction kept 6 bases outside the gene matches. CDR1 is PRHDT, CDR2 FYEKMQ, per germline (reference sequence). The CDR3 contains 15 residues. CDR3 sequence: CASSSTGQAYNEQFF. The CDR3 DNA is TGTGCCAGCAGTTCAACGGGACAGGCCTACAATGAGCAGTTCTTC.

This chain connects TRBV5-1 to TRBJ2-5; 8 bases agree with TRBD2. Germline values: CDR1 SGHRS, CDR2 YFSETQ. Trimming at V came to 6 bases and at J to 1 base, leaving 8 bases not matched to a gene. This CDR3 has 15 amino acids. CDR3 DNA: TGCGCCAGCACCCAACCGGGACTAGGCCAAGAGACCCAGTACTTC. It codes for CASTQPGLGQETQYF. The full variable domain, completed using reference TRBV5-1 and TRBJ2-5, is KAGVTQTPRYLIKTRGQQVTLSCSPISGHRSVSWYQQTPGQGLQFLFEYFSETQRNKGNFPGRFSGRQFSNSRSEMNVSTLELGDSALYLCASTQPGLGQETQYFGPGTRLLVL.

The chain uses TRBV7-2 and TRBJ2-2; D perhaps matches TRBD1 (6 bases). The CDR3 runs to 15 residues. Trimming left V 5 bases short and J 1 base short, with 11 bases between. CDR1 and CDR2 from the germline V gene are SGHTA and FQGNSA. CDR3 amino acids: CASSRQAQNTGELFF. The CDR3 DNA reads TGTGCCAGCAGCCGACAGGCACAGAACACCGGGGAGCTGTTTTTT. Filled out from reference TRBV7-2 and TRBJ2-2, the complete variable domain reads GAGVSQSPSNKVTEKGKDVELRCDPISGHTALYWYRQSLGQGLEFLIYFQGNSAPDKSGLPSDRFSAERTGGSVSTLTIQRTQQEDSAVYLCASSRQAQNTGELFFGEGSRLTVL.

The V and J genes are TRBV11-2 and TRBJ2-5; 7 bases match TRBD1. Germline V gene data show CDR1 as SGHAT and CDR2 as FQNNGV. J was trimmed by 4 bases and V by 8 bases; bases with no gene match: 4. The CDR3 length is 12 residues. The CDR3 DNA reads as TGTGCCAGCGGACCAGGGGGAGAGACCCAGTACTTC. Its protein is CASGPGGETQYF.